The sequence of this T cell receptor (beta chain) was determined in a study of Ad26.COV2.S vaccination and SARS-CoV-2 variants. Across the study: Administration of Ad26.COV2.S was intramuscular, either once or twice 56 days apart.

Treatment defined: about 20 received Ad26.COV2.S at low or high dose, single or two shots; several received placebo; per-sample allocation not given. The samples were gathered on day 63 after the first injection of vaccine or placebo. The protocol was immunoSEQ multiplex PCR, while the TCRdb copy is restricted to in-frame clones and leaves out a portion. The data show about 320,000 clones, more than 70% seen once. With 0 bases removed from V and 5 bases from J, the gap between germline ends came to 10 bases. Germline V lookup: CDR1 GTSNPN, CDR2 SVGIG (reference sequence). The CDR3 totals 13 residues.

The sample here was peripheral blood, taken in a trial of Ad26.COV2.S vaccine versus placebo. The chain is built from TRBV30 and TRBJ1-1; no firm D call. The TCR was taken from a person aged 18-60 years who received the Ad26.COV2.S COVID-19 vaccine or a placebo. In DNA, the CDR3 is TGTGCCTGGAGTGTAGGGAGGAGGACTGAAGCTTTCTTT. It is translated as CAWSVGRRTEAFF.